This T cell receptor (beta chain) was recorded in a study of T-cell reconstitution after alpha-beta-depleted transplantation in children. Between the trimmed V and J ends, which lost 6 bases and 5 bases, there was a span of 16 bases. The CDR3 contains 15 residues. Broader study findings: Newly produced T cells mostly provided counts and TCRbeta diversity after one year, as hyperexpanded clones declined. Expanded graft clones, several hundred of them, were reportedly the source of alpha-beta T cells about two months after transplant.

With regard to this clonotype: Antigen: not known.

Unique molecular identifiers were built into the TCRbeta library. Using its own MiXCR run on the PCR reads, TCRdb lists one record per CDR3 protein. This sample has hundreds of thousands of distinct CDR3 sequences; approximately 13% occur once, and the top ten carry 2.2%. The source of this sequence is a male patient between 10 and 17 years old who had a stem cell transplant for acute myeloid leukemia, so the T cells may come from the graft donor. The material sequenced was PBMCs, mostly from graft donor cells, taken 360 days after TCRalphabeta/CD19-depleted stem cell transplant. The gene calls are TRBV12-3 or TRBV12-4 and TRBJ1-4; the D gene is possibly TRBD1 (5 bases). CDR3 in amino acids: CASRAEGIRNEKLFF. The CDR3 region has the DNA TGTGCCAGCAGGGCAGAGGGGATTAGGAATGAAAAACTGTTTTTT.